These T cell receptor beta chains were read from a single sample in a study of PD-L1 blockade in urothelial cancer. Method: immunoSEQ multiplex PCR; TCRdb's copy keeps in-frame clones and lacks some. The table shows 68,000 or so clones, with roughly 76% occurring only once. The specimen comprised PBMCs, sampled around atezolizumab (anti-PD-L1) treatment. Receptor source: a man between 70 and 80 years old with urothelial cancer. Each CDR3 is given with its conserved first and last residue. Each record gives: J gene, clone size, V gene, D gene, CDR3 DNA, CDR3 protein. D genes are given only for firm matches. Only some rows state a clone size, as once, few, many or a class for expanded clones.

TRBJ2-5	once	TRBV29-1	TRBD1	TGCAGCGTTTCAGACAGGGGGCCGGAGACCCAGTACTTC	CSVSDRGPETQYF
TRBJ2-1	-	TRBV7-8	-	TGTGCCAGCAGTTGGCGTGACCAGAAGGGCGGGTCTTACAATGAGCAGTTCTTC	CASSWRDQKGGSYNEQFF
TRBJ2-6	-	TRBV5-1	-	TGCGCCAGCAGCTTGACAGGGTCAGCTGGGGCCAACGTCCTGACTTTC	CASSLTGSAGANVLTF
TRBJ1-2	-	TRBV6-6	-	TGTGCCAGCAGTTACTCGGCGACTCTCGACTATGGCTACACCTTC	CASSYSATLDYGYTF
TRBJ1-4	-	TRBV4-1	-	TGCGCCAGCAGCCAAGACCGGGAGAATGAAAAACTGTTTTTT	CASSQDRENEKLFF
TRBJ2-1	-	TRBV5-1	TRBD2	TGCGCCAGCAGCTTGGCTTGGGGGGGGGACTCCTACAATGAGCAGTTCTTC	CASSLAWGGDSYNEQFF
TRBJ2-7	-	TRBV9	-	TGTGCCAGCACGCCTTCCGGGAGCAACGAGCAGTACTTC	CASTPSGSNEQYF
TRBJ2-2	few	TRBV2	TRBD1	TGTGCCAGTAAAACCGGGACAGGAACCGGGGAGCTGTTTTTT	CASKTGTGTGELFF
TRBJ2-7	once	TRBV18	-	TGTGCCAGCTCACCAACAGGGCCCCACGAGCAGTACTTC	CASSPTGPHEQYF
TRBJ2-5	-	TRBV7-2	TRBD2	TGTGCCAGCACACCGGGGAGGGTGGAGACCCAGTACTTC	CASTPGRVETQYF
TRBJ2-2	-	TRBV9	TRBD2	TGTGCCAGCAGCGCTAGACCTAGCGGGGGGGCCGCCGGGGAGCTGTTTTTT	CASSARPSGGAAGELFF
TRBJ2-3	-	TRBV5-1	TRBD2	TGCGCCAGCAGCAGAGCGGGGGGGAGGGAAGATACGCAGTATTTT	CASSRAGGREDTQYF
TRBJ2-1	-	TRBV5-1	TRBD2	TGCGCCAGCAGCCAGCGAGCGGGGGGGGCGGGTGAGCAGTTCTTC	CASSQRAGGAGEQFF
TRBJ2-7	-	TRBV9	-	TGTGCCAGCAGTCGGGGAAAGGGCATTTACGAGCAGTACTTC	CASSRGKGIYEQYF
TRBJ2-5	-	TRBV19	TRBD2	TGTGCCAGTAGTGCCGGGGAGGGGTTTGGGGAGACCCAGTACTTC	CASSAGEGFGETQYF
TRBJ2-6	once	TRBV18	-	TGTGCCAGCTCGCGTGAAGAGCTCGGGTTCAGCTCTGGGGCCAACGTCCTGACTTTC	CASSREELGFSSGANVLTF
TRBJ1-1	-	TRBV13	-	TGTGCCAGCAGCTTAAGTCAAGCGAACACTGAAGCTTTCTTT	CASSLSQANTEAFF
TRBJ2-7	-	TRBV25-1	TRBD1	TGTGCCAGCGGAAGGACAGGATTCTCTAATGAGCAGTACTTC	CASGRTGFSNEQYF
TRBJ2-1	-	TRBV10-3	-	TGTGCCATCAGTTGGTCGAGCCCCCCCGATAATGAGCAGTTCTTC	CAISWSSPPDNEQFF
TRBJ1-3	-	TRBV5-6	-	TGTGCCAGCAGCTTGGAGAGGGCCGGTGGAAACACCATATATTTT	CASSLERAGGNTIYF
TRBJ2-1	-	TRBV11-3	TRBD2	TGTGCCAGCAGCTTAGATACGGGAGGGATTGGCAATGAGCAGTTCTTC	CASSLDTGGIGNEQFF
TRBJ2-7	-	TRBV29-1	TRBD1	TGCAGCGTTGAATCGGGGACAGGGGTTACCTACGAGCAGTACTTC	CSVESGTGVTYEQYF
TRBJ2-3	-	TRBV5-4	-	TGTGCCAGCAGCGGGGTAGGGGGTGGCGGCGCAGATACGCAGTATTTT	CASSGVGGGGADTQYF
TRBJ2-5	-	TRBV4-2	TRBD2	TGTGCCAGCAGCCAAGATCCAGCGGGAGGATCTGAGACCCAGTACTTC	CASSQDPAGGSETQYF
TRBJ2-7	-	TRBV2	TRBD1	TGTGCCAGCAGCAAAACGCAACTTGAACAGGGGTACGAGCAGTACTTC	CASSKTQLEQGYEQYF
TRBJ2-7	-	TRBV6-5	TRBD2	TGTGCCAGCAGTTATGGGACTAGCGGGGGGGCCTACGAGCAGTACTTC	CASSYGTSGGAYEQYF
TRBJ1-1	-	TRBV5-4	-	TGTGCCAGCAGCTTGGAAACCCCAGGGGATGAAGCTTTCTTT	CASSLETPGDEAFF
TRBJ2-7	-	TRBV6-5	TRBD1	TGTGCCGCACGAGACAGGGGGAGTTCCTACGAGCAGTACTTC	CAARDRGSSYEQYF
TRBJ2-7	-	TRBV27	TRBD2	TGTGCCAGCAGTCCAGGGACTAGCGGGAGGGAATACGAGCAGTACTTC	CASSPGTSGREYEQYF
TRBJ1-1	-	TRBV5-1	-	TGCGCCAGCAGCTTGGGGGCCAGGGGGAACACTGAAGCTTTCTTT	CASSLGARGNTEAFF
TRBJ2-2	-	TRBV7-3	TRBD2	TGTGCCAGCAGCTTAACCGCCGGGAGGGACACCGGGGAGCTGTTTTTT	CASSLTAGRDTGELFF
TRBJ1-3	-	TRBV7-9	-	TGTGCCAGCAGCTTACCCGGGGACTCTGGAAACACCATATATTTT	CASSLPGDSGNTIYF
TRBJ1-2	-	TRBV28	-	TGTGCCAGCAGTCTGGGTGGAGCTAACTATGGCTACACCTTC	CASSLGGANYGYTF
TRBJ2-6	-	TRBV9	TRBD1	TGTGCCAGCAGCGCAGGGGGCGGGCCGGGCTCTGGGGCCAACGTCCTGACTTTC	CASSAGGGPGSGANVLTF
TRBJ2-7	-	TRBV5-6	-	TGTGCCAGCAGCAGACAGGAGAGGCAGTACTTC	CASSRQERQYF
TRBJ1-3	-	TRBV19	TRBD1	TGTGCCAATGGGGACAGGGGCAGAGTAGGAGGAAACACCATATATTTT	CANGDRGRVGGNTIYF
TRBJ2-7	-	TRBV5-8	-	TGTGCCAGCAGCTATCCAGGGGAGCAGTACTTC	CASSYPGEQYF
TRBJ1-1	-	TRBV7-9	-	TGTGCCAGCATAAAAGGGGACACTGAAGCTTTCTTT	CASIKGDTEAFF
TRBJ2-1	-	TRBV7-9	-	TGTGCCAGCAGCCACGAGACGGCCCCTAGGCCGTTCTTC	CASSHETAPRPFF
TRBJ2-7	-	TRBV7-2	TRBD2	TGTGCCAGCAGCGGGACTAGCGGCCCCTACGAGCAGTACTTC	CASSGTSGPYEQYF
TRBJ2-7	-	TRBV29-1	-	TGCAGCGTTGAGTCGGGGAATCGCGAGCAGTACTTC	CSVESGNREQYF
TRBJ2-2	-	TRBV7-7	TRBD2	TGTGCTAGCAGCTTAGCTGCGGGAGAGGGGGAGCTGTTTTTT	CASSLAAGEGELFF
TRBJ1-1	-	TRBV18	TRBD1	TGTGCCAGCTTCTCGGGACAGGGTGTAGCTACGAACACTGAAGCTTTCTTT	CASFSGQGVATNTEAFF
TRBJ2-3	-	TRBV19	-	TGTGCCAGTAGTCCCGCCGGGGATACGCAGTATTTT	CASSPAGDTQYF
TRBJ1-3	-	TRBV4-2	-	TGTGCCAGCAGCCAAGATAGTGAGTTCTCTGGAAACACCATATATTTT	CASSQDSEFSGNTIYF
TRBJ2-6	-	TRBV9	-	TGTGCCAGCAGCGTACAATCAGGGTCTGGGGCCAACGTCCTGACTTTC	CASSVQSGSGANVLTF
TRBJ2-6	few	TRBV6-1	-	TGTGCCACCCCCAGAATTTCTGGGGCCAACGTCCTGACTTTC	CATPRISGANVLTF
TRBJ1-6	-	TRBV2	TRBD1	TGTGCCAGCAGTGAGACAGGGGGATCACCCCTCCACTTT	CASSETGGSPLHF
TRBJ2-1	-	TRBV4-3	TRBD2	TGCGCCAGCAGCCAAGATTCACTAGCGGTTAGCTCCTACAATGAGCAGTTCTTC	CASSQDSLAVSSYNEQFF
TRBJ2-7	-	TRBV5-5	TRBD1	TGTGCCAGCAGGTTAGGACAGGGGGCATACGAGCAGTACTTC	CASRLGQGAYEQYF